This TCR beta chain was documented in a study of blood T cell repertoires in COVID-19. Background on the study: Samples representing acute and convalescent COVID-19 were sourced from the United States, Italy and Spain.

Clones were read by immunoSEQ multiplex PCR, and TCRdb kept only the in-frame ones, dropping some. The top ten clones hold 4.5% to 5.5% of a sample with 300,000 to 400,000 clones, roughly nine tenths of them seen once. The study recruited people aged about 18 to 89 years across under 25 US areas. Participant reports of clinical history set cohort assignment. Each recovered donor of Cohort 3 presented with two negative PCRs, clearance, or symptom resolution. Per germline, CDR1 ENHRY and CDR2 SYGVKD. CDR3 length: 15 residues. J gave up 6 bases and V 6 bases, and 13 bases lay outside the gene matches. Sequenced input: PBMCs or T cells enriched from blood (not recorded which). The chain has TRBV10-3 and TRBJ2-7, with TRBD1 matching over 8 bases. The TCR sequence derives from a man aged 55 to 70 who had recovered from COVID-19. The CDR3 coding sequence is TGTGCCATCAGCAGACCCGGACAGGGTCCCCTCGAGCAGTACTTC. This codes for CAISRPGQGPLEQYF.